What follows are 7 T cell receptor beta chains derived from one specimen sequenced in a study of blood T cell repertoires in COVID-19. Generated by immunoSEQ multiplex PCR, the TCRdb table keeps only in-frame clones and is missing some. This sample has around 100,000 clones, with 70% to 85% found just once. The sequencing sample was made of peripheral blood. These receptors all come from a man in his 70s with active or convalescent COVID-19.

The V and J genes are TRBV19 and TRBJ2-1; TRBD2 matches 12 bases. CDR3 size: 14 residues. Trimming cost V 3 bases and J 7 bases; bases outside gene matches: 1. Germline V gene sequence: CDR1 LNHDA, CDR2 SQIVND (reference sequence). In DNA, the CDR3 is TGTGCCAGTAGTATCACTAGCGGGAGGAATGAGCAGTTCTTC. It codes for CASSITSGRNEQFF.

The chain links TRBV29-1 to TRBJ2-5, with D perhaps TRBD2 (5 bases). Germline V gene sequence: CDR1 SQVTM, CDR2 ANQGSEA. The V end was cut by 0 bases, the J end by 1 base, with 6 bases between. The CDR3 is 13 residues long. CDR3 in DNA: TGCAGCGTTGAAGATACTAGCCAAGAGACCCAGTACTTC. Translating it yields CSVEDTSQETQYF. Drawing the rest from reference TRBV29-1 and TRBJ2-5, the complete variable domain is SAVISQKPSRDICQRGTSLTIQCQVDSQVTMMFWYRQQPGQSLTLIATANQGSEATYESGFVIDKFPISRPNLTFSTLTVSNMSPEDSSIYLCSVEDTSQETQYFGPGTRLLVL.

The J gene is TRBJ2-1, the V gene TRBV9; 8 bases are shared with TRBD2. Germline CDR1 reads SGDLS; CDR2 reads YYNGEE. V shed 4 bases, J shed 0 bases, and the junction held 3 bases outside the gene matches. The length of the CDR3 is 15 residues. The DNA for the CDR3 is TGTGCCAGCAGCATAAGCGGGAGCTCCTACAATGAGCAGTTCTTC. Amino acids: CASSISGSSYNEQFF.

V gene TRBV29-1 combines with J gene TRBJ2-1, with a weak D call TRBD2 (6 bases). Per germline, CDR1 SQVTM and CDR2 ANQGSEA. This CDR3 is 13 amino acids long. Trimming cost V 5 bases and J 2 bases, with 10 bases left between them. This CDR3 is CSVRELAYNEQFF. The CDR3 nucleotides are TGCAGCGTTCGGGAGTTGGCCTACAATGAGCAGTTCTTC.

The chain combines TRBV19 with TRBJ2-2, with 13 bases matching TRBD2. The CDR3 is 18 residues long. Germline V gene sequence: CDR1 LNHDA, CDR2 SQIVND (reference sequence). The J segment lost 0 bases and the V segment lost 9 bases, leaving 10 bases of the junction unmatched. CDR3 loop: CASARGLAGLANTGELFF. The DNA for the CDR3 is TGTGCCAGCGCAAGGGGACTAGCGGGGCTCGCGAACACCGGGGAGCTGTTTTTT. Full variable domain (missing parts from reference TRBV19 and TRBJ2-2): DGGITQSPKYLFRKEGQNVTLSCEQNLNHDAMYWYRQDPGQGLRLIYYSQIVNDFQKGDIAEGYSVSREKKESFPLTVTSAQKNPTAFYLCASARGLAGLANTGELFFGEGSRLTVL.

The genes are TRBV3-1 (or the pseudogene TRBV3-2) and TRBJ2-3; D unclear. V was clipped by 5 bases and J by 0 bases, with 6 bases between them. The CDR3 spans 13 residues. Germline CDR1 and CDR2: LGHDT and YNNKEL (reference sequence). CDR3 residues: CASSIPSTDTQYF. For the CDR3, the DNA is TGTGCCAGCAGCATCCCTAGCACAGATACGCAGTATTTT.

V is TRBV7-8 and J is TRBJ1-5; 9 nucleotides match TRBD1. The junction had 7 bases not matched to a gene; V was cut back by 5 bases and J by 2 bases. From germline, CDR1 is SGHVS and CDR2 FQNEAQ. CDR3 size: 16 residues. The CDR3 region has the DNA TGTGCCAGCAGCACACAGGGGGCGATGGGCAATCAGCCCCAGCATTTT. Residues: CASSTQGAMGNQPQHF.